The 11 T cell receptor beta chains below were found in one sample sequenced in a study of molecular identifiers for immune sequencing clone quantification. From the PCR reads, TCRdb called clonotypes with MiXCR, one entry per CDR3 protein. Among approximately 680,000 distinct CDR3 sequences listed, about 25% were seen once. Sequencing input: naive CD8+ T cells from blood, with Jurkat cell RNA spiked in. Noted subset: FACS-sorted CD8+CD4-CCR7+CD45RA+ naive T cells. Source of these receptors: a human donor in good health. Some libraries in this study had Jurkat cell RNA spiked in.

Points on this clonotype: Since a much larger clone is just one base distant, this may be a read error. CDR3 nucleotide sequence: TGCAGTGCTAGAGTATTAGGGGGGGCCGGGGAGCTGTTTTTT. Protein product: CSARVLGGAGELFF. This chain connects TRBV20-1 to TRBJ2-2; D is possibly TRBD2 (7 bases). With 1 base removed from V and 6 bases from J, the gap between germline ends came to 12 bases. CDR3 length: 14 amino acids. Per the germline V gene, CDR1 is DFQATT and CDR2 is SNEGSKA (reference sequence).

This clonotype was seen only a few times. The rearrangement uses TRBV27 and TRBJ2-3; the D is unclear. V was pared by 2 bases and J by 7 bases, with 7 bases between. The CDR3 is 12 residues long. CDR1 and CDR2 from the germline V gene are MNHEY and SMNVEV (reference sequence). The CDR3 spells CASSLPQHTQYF. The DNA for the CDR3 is TGTGCCAGCAGTTTACCCCAACATACGCAGTATTTT.

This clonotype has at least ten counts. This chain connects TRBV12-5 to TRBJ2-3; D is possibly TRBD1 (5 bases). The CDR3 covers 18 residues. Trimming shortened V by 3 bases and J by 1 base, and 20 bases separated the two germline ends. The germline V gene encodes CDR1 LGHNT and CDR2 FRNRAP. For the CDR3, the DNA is TGTGCTAGTGGTTTTTTTGGTGGGGCAGGGCCTGGCACAGATACGCAGTATTTT. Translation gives CASGFFGGAGPGTDTQYF.

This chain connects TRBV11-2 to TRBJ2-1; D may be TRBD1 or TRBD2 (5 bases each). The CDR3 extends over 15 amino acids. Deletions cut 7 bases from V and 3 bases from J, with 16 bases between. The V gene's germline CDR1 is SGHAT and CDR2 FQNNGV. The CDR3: CASIRGPNHYNEQFF. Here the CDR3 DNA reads TGTGCCAGCATACGGGGCCCGAACCACTACAATGAGCAGTTCTTC.

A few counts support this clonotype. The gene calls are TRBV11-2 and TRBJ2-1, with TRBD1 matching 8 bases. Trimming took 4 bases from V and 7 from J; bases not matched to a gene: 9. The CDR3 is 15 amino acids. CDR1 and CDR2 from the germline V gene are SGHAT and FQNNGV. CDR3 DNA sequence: TGTGCCAGCAGCTCGCCCCAGGGGGCGGATAATGAGCAGTTCTTC. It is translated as CASSSPQGADNEQFF.

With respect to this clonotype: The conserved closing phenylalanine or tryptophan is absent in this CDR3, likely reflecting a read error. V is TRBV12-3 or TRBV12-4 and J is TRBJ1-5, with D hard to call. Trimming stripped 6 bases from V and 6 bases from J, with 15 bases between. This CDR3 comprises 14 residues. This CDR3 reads CASSPTEGVQPQHL. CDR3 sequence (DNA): TGTGCCAGCAGCCCCACAGAGGGAGTTCAGCCCCAGCATCTT.

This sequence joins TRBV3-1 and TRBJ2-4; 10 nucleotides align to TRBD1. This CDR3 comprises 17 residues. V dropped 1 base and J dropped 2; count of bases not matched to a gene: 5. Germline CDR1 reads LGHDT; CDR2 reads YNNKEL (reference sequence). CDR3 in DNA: TGTGCCAGCAGCCAAGTAGGACAGGGGGTAACCAAAAACATTCAGTACTTC. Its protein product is CASSQVGQGVTKNIQYF. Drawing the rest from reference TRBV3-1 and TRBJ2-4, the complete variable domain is DTAVSQTPKYLVTQMGNDKSIKCEQNLGHDTMYWYKQDSKKFLKIMFSYNNKELIINETVPNRFSPKSPDKAHLNLHINSLELGDSAVYFCASSQVGQGVTKNIQYFGAGTRLSVL.

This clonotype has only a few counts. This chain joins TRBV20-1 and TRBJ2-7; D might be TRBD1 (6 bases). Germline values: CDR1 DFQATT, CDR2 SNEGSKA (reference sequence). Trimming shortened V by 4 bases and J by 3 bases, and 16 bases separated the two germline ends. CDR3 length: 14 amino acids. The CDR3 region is CSAMGVDSIYEQYF. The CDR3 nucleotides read TGCAGTGCTATGGGGGTGGACAGTATCTACGAGCAGTACTTC.

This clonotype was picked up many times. Here the CDR3 reads CARQGPWLVKKKKKSTDTQYF. CDR3 nucleotides: TGTGCCAGGCAGGGTCCTTGGCTGGTAAAGAAGAAGAAGAAAAGCACAGATACGCAGTATTTT. V usage is TRBV7-8 and J usage is TRBJ2-3; D might be TRBD1 (5 bases). V lost 9 bases and J lost 0, with 34 bases in between. CDR3 length: 21 residues. The germline gives CDR1 SGHVS, CDR2 FQNEAQ.

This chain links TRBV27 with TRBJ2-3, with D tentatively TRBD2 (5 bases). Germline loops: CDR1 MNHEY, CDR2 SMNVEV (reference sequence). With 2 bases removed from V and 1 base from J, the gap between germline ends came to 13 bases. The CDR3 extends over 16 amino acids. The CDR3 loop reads CASSLVRVEGTDTQYF. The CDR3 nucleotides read TGTGCCAGCAGTTTAGTACGGGTGGAGGGCACAGATACGCAGTATTTT.

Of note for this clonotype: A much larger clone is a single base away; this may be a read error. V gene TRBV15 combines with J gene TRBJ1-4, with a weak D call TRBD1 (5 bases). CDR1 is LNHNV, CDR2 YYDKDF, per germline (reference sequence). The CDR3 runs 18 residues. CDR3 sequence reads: CATKPTGSKVGDNEKQFF. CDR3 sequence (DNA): TGTGCCACCAAGCCGACCGGGTCGAAAGTAGGGGATAATGAAAAACAGTTTTTT.